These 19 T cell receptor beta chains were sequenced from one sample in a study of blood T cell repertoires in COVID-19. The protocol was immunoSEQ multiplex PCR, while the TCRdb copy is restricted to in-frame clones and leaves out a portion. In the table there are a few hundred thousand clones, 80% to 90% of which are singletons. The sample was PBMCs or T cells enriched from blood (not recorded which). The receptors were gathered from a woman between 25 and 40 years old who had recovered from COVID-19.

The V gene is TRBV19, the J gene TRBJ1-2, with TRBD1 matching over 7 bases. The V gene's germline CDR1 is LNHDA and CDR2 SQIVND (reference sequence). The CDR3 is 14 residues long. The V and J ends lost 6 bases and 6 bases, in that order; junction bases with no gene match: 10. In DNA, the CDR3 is TGTGCCAGTAGAGGGGGCAGGAAAATTGATGGCTACACCTTC. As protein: CASRGGRKIDGYTF. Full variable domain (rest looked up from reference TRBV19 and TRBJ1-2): DGGITQSPKYLFRKEGQNVTLSCEQNLNHDAMYWYRQDPGQGLRLIYYSQIVNDFQKGDIAEGYSVSREKKESFPLTVTSAQKNPTAFYLCASRGGRKIDGYTFGSGTRLTVV.

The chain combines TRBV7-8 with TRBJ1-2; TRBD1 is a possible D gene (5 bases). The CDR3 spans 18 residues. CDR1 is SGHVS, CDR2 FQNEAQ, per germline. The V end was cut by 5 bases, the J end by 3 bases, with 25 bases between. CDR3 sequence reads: CASSRRLLQVSFYYGYTF. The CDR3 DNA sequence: TGTGCCAGCAGCCGACGCCTTTTACAGGTTTCCTTTTACTATGGCTACACCTTC.

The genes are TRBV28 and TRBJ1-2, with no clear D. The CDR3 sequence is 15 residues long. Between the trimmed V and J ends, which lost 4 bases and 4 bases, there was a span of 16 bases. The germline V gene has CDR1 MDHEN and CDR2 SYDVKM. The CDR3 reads CASSWSRAGGYGYTF. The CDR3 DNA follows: TGTGCCAGCAGTTGGTCGCGGGCTGGAGGCTATGGCTACACCTTC.

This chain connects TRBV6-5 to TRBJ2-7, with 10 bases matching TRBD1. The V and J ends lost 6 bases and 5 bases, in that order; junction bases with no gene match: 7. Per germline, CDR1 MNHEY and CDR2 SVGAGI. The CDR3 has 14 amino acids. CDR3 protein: CASRHRTGGHEQYF. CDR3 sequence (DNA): TGTGCCAGCAGACACCGGACAGGGGGACACGAGCAGTACTTC.

CDR3 sequence reads: CASSLSTGNYGYTF. CDR3 DNA sequence: TGCGCCAGCAGCTTGAGTACGGGGAACTATGGCTACACCTTC. This sequence joins TRBV5-1 and TRBJ1-2, with no clear D. CDR1 SGHRS and CDR2 YFSETQ come from the germline V gene. CDR3 length: 14 residues. The V and J ends lost 1 base and 2 bases respectively, with 9 bases between them.

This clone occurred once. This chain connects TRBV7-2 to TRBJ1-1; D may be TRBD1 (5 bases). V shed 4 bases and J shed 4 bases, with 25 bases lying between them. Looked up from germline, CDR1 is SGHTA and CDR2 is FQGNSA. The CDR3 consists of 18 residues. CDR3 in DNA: TGTGCCAGCAGCTCTCCGGGACTGGGGGTGGTTGGGGGCACTGAAGCTTTCTTT. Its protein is CASSSPGLGVVGGTEAFF.

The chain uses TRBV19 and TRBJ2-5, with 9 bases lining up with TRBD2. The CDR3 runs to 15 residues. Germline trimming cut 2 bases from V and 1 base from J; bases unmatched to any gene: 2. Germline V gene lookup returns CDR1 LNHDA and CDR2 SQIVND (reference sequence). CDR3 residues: CASSISGGTQETQYF. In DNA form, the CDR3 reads TGTGCCAGTAGTATAAGCGGGGGGACCCAAGAGACCCAGTACTTC.

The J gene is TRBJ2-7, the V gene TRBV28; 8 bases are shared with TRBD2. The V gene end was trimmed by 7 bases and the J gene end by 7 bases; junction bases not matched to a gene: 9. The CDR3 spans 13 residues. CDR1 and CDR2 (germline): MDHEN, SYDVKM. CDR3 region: CASTTELADEQYF. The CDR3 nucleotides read TGTGCCAGCACCACTGAACTAGCGGATGAGCAGTACTTC.

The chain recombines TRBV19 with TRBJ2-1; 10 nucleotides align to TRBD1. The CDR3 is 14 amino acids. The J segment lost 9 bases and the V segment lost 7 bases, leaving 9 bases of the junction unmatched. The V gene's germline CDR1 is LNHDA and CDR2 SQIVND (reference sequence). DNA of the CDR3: TGTGCCAGTAATACCGGGACAGGGGCCGGTGAGCAGTTCTTC. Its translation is CASNTGTGAGEQFF.

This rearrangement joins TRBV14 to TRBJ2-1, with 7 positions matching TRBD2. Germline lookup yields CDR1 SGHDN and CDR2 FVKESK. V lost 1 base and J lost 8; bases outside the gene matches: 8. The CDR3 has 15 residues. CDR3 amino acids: CASSQVGRTGHEQFF. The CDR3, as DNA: TGTGCCAGCAGCCAAGTCGGGAGGACGGGCCATGAGCAGTTCTTC.

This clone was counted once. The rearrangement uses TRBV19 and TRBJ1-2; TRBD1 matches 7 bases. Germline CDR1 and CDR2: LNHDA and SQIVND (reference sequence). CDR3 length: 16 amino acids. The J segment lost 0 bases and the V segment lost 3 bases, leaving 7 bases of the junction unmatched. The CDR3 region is CASSMSGTASNYGYTF. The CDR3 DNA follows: TGTGCCAGTAGTATGTCCGGGACAGCCTCTAACTATGGCTACACCTTC.

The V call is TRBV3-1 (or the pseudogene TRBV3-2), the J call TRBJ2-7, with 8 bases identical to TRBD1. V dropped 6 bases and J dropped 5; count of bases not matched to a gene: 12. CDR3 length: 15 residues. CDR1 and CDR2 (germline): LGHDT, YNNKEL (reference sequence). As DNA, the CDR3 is TGTGCCAGCAGGCCAGACAGGGGATGGCCCGACGAGCAGTACTTC. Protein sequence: CASRPDRGWPDEQYF.

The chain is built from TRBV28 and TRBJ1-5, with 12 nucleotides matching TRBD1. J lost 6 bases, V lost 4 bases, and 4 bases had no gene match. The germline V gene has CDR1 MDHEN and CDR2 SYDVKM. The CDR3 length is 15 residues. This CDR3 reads CASSWGQGARQPQHF. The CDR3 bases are TGTGCCAGCAGTTGGGGACAGGGGGCACGTCAGCCCCAGCATTTT.

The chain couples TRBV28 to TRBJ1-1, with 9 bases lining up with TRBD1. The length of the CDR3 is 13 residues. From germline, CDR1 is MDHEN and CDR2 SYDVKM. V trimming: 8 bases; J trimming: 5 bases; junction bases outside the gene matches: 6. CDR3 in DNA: TGTGCCAGCGGATTACAGGGGGCGACTGAAGCTTTCTTT. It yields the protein CASGLQGATEAFF.

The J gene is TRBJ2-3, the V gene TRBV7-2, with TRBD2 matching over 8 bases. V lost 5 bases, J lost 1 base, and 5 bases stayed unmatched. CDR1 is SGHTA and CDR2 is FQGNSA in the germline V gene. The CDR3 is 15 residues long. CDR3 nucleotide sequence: TGTGCCAGCAGCCTCATAGCGGGACGCACAGATACGCAGTATTTT. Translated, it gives CASSLIAGRTDTQYF.

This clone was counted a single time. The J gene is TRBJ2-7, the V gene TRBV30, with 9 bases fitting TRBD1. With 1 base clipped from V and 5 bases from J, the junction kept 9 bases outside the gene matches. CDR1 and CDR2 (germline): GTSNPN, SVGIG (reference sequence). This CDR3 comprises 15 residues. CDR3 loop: CAWSAPGQGGDEQYF. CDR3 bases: TGTGCCTGGAGTGCCCCGGGACAGGGCGGTGACGAGCAGTACTTC.

The CDR3 coding sequence is TGTGCCAGCTCACGACAGGAAGGTGAAGCTTTCTTT. The encoded protein is CASSRQEGEAFF. This chain connects TRBV18 to TRBJ1-1; possibly TRBD1 for D (6 bases). Between the trimmed V and J ends, which lost 4 bases and 7 bases, there was a span of 10 bases. Looked up from germline, CDR1 is KGHSH and CDR2 is LQKENI. This CDR3 spans 12 amino acids.

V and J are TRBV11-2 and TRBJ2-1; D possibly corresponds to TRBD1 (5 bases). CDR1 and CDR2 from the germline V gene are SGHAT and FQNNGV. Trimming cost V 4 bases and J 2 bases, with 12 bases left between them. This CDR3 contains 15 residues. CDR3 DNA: TGTGCCAGCAGCTCTCAGGGTGTGGCCTACAATGAGCAGTTCTTC. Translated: CASSSQGVAYNEQFF.

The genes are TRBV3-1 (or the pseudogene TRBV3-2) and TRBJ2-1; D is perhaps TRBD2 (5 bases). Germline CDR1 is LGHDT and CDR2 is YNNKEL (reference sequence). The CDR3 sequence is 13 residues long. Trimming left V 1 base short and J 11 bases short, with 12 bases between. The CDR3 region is CASSQVAAGKQFF. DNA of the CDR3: TGTGCCAGCAGCCAAGTTGCTGCGGGTAAGCAGTTCTTC.